This TCR beta chain was recovered during a study of shared T cell receptors in the human thymus. Some clones are missing from TCRdb's copy, which holds only in-frame ones; the method was immunoSEQ multiplex PCR. Found here are about 730,000 clones, approximately 85% of them singletons; the top ten hold roughly 0.01%. The germline V gene encodes CDR1 LGHNA and CDR2 YSLEER. The CDR3 spans 14 residues. The V gene lost 4 bases and the J gene lost 1 base, with 8 bases spanning the gap. This sample also appeared in a second study, on human thymus T cells.

The sequenced sample was thymocytes. The rearrangement links TRBV4-3 to TRBJ1-3; no firm D call. This sequence was found in a girl in the first two years of life with a congenital heart defect. The CDR3 reads CASSLDISGNTIYF. In nucleotides, the CDR3 is TGCGCCAGCAGCCTAGACATTTCTGGAAACACCATATATTTT.